This T cell receptor beta chain was captured by sequencing in a study of regulatory T cells in long-lasting Graves disease. Construction of the TCR beta libraries employed iRepertoire HTBI primers in conjunction with Arm-PCR of CDR3 regions. TCRdb itself ran the multiplex PCR reads through MiXCR, one entry per CDR3 protein. The profile covers 400,000 to 450,000 distinct CDR3 sequences, with about 15% appearing a single time and approximately 16% taken by the ten largest. Time point: newly diagnosed GD, antithyroid drugs for less than 3 months. Scientists built the TCR library using RNA that was extracted from PBMCs. This clonotype was recorded a few times. A junction end diverges from the germline sequence, so it may reflect a read error. CDR1 and CDR2 (germline): ENHRY, SYGVKD. The CDR3 covers 12 residues. The same specimen was also included in a second study, on T cells in Graves' hyperthyroidism and ophthalmopathy.

This TCR was sampled from a woman aged 30 to 39 with Graves disease. The sequencing used peripheral blood mononuclear cells (PBMCs), collected at new diagnosis, from a patient treated with antithyroid drugs. The V and J genes are TRBV10-3 and TRBJ2-1; 11 bases are shared with TRBD2. CDR3 protein: CALRTSGNEQFF. CDR3 coding DNA: TGTGCCCTCAGGACTAGCGGGAATGAGCAGTTCTTC.